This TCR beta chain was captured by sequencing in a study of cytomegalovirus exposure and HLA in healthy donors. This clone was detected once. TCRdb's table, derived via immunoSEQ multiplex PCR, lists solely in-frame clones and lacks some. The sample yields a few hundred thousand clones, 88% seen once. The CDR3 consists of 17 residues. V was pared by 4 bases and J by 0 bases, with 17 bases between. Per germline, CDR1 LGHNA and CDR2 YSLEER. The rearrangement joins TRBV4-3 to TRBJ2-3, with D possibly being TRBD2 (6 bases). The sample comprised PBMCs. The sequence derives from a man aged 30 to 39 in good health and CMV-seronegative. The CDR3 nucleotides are TGCGCCAGCAGCCGGGCGGGACCCCCCGTCAGCACAGATACGCAGTATTTT. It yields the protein CASSRAGPPVSTDTQYF.